This T cell receptor beta chain was profiled in a study of T cell repertoires in cytomegalovirus infection. Whole-study context: Evidence of both CMV infection and a matching HLA type came from public TCR beta signatures.

Notes on the study in general: CMV carriers having the relevant HLA were flagged by cumulative public TCR beta family frequency. Clonotypes of TCR beta that were HLA-C-restricted and CMV-specific dominated the ex vivo response.

At least ten counts were recorded for this clonotype. What it recognizes is unknown. TCRdb called the reads again in MiXCR, with one record for every CDR3 protein. The data contain 250,000 to 300,000 distinct CDR3 sequences, over 15% of them singletons. Germline lookup yields CDR1 MDHEN and CDR2 SYDVKM. Deletions cut 5 bases from V and 1 base from J, with 11 bases between. The CDR3 totals 14 residues. The J gene is TRBJ1-1, the V gene TRBV28; D gene unclear. Sequencing used CD8+ T cells from PBMCs. The TCR sequence derives from a human donor in good health (CMV status not recorded). Some clones in this sample may be carry-over from other donors' samples. As DNA, the CDR3 is TGTGCCAGCAGTACCGGGATCGGGAACACTGAAGCTTTCTTT. It is translated as CASSTGIGNTEAFF.